What follows is one T cell receptor (beta chain) and its context. These data originate in a study of blood T cell repertoires in COVID-19. The V gene end was trimmed by 2 bases and the J gene end by 4 bases; junction bases not matched to a gene: 7. This CDR3 has 14 amino acids. Germline CDR1 and CDR2: GTSNPN and SVGIG (reference sequence). The repertoire was sequenced with immunoSEQ multiplex PCR; TCRdb's copy has only in-frame clones and lacks some. The sample records some 62,000 clones, around 80% being singletons. The clonotype was recovered from a man in his 60s with COVID-19, enrolled during active disease. V and J are TRBV30 and TRBJ2-7; 8 nucleotides match TRBD2. The sequenced material came from peripheral blood. The CDR3 reads CAWSLSGSKYEQYF. CDR3 nucleotide sequence: TGTGCCTGGAGTTTAAGCGGGAGTAAATACGAGCAGTACTTC.